These T cell receptor beta chains were read from a single sample in a study of OX40 agonist ivuxolimab in advanced cancers. Sequencing was performed with immunoSEQ multiplex PCR; in TCRdb, only in-frame clones are kept and a portion is missing. Among about 41,000 clones listed, around nine tenths were seen once. The sequencing here drew on CD4+ or CD8+ T cells sorted from blood, taken in a trial of the OX40 agonist ivuxolimab. Receptors originate from an adult with an advanced solid tumor such as melanoma, head and neck, liver or kidney cancer. The CDR3 runs from the conserved cysteine through the conserved F or W. Clone size is shown for a subset of rows, as once, few, many or a class of expanded clone.

15	TRBV19	.	TRBJ2-2	CASSKGAQNTGELFF
13	TRBV2	.	TRBJ1-5	CASSEQSNQPQHF
20	TRBV7-4	.	TRBJ2-7	CASSSSRRGVAGGLGYEQYF
15	TRBV5-4	.	TRBJ2-6	CASSLLFSGANVLTF
15	TRBV7-3	.	TRBJ2-6	CASSPQNSGANVLTF
19	TRBV7-9	.	TRBJ1-3	CASRPLGTGIYQAGNTIYF
13	TRBV5-5	.	TRBJ2-3	CASSLQGTDTQYF
16	TRBV7-3	.	TRBJ2-5	CASSLGLGRGDETQYF
15	TRBV18	once	TRBJ2-7	CASSPPLAAQGEQYF
14	TRBV6-5	once	TRBJ1-2	CASSYGRANYGYTF
11	TRBV20-1	.	TRBJ2-7	CSGGASYEQYF
13	TRBV30	.	TRBJ2-5	CAWSVGGRETQYF
15	TRBV7-2	once	TRBJ2-1	CASSFPGGDGRAPFF
14	TRBV2	.	TRBJ2-7	CASSEMVTDYEQYF
15	TRBV10-3	.	TRBJ1-1	CAISERPGGGTEAFF
13	TRBV23-1	.	TRBJ2-7	CASRGGSSYEQYF
15	TRBV6-1	.	TRBJ1-5	CASSEASGANQPQHF
16	TRBV28	few	TRBJ1-1	CASSSPATGANTEAFF
13	TRBV6-1	once	TRBJ1-2	CASRQQGSDGYTF
12	TRBV7-2	.	TRBJ2-1	CASSSNGGQGFF
15	TRBV5-6	.	TRBJ2-6	CASSSDFSGANVLTF
12	TRBV28	.	TRBJ1-1	CASSLRVSEAFF
14	TRBV2	.	TRBJ1-5	CASSELLGYQPQHF
13	TRBV7-2	.	TRBJ2-3	CASSLSLADTQYF
14	TRBV6-5	.	TRBJ1-5	CASSYSGRNQPQHF
15	TRBV2	.	TRBJ1-4	CASRRQGSTNEKLFF
20	TRBV14	.	TRBJ1-5	CASSQDGGETGTGVGQPQHF
13	TRBV5-8	.	TRBJ1-2	CASSWGKGYGYTF
16	TRBV6-6	.	TRBJ2-7	CASSYSLAGVAYEQYF
15	TRBV28	few	TRBJ2-7	CASSTNRDRAYEQYF
14	TRBV9	.	TRBJ1-4	CASSEVATNEKLFF
13	TRBV7-3	.	TRBJ2-1	CASSSADENEQFF
12	TRBV7-3	.	TRBJ2-3	CASSLGTDTQYF
16	TRBV21-1	once	TRBJ2-5	CASSKGPPHTEETQYF
21	TRBV4-1	.	TRBJ2-1	CASSPGLAGAQARSSYNEQFF
15	TRBV6-1	few	TRBJ1-5	CASSELGQGIQPQHF
12	TRBV5-4	.	TRBJ2-2	CASSWRDGELFF
16	TRBV28	.	TRBJ1-5	CASSAGVVYSNQPQHF
13	TRBV11-3	.	TRBJ1-1	CASSRGDRAEAFF
15	TRBV7-3	.	TRBJ2-2	CASSRLTGDTGELFF
14	TRBV18	.	TRBJ2-1	CASSPSGGYNEQFF
10	TRBV20-1	.	TRBJ1-1	CSAMNTEAFF
13	TRBV6-4	.	TRBJ2-3	CASSAERADTQYF
13	TRBV2	.	TRBJ1-5	CAGRGAGNQPQHF
14	TRBV13	.	TRBJ2-1	CASSLSQTHNEQFF
15	TRBV6-5	.	TRBJ2-2	CASRVTSGETGELFF
16	TRBV29-1	.	TRBJ2-1	CSVEDSRLSSYNEQFF
15	TRBV7-3	few	TRBJ1-1	CASSLMGVMNTEAFF
18	TRBV5-8	.	TRBJ2-3	CASSLGHWRGISTDTQYF
14	TRBV6-6	.	TRBJ2-5	CASRLGQAGETQYF
15	TRBV4-2	.	TRBJ2-1	CASSQDLARYNEQFF
14	TRBV5-4	few	TRBJ2-5	CASSLASIQETQYF
11	TRBV20-1	few	TRBJ1-2	CSATGTDGYTF
14	TRBV7-8	.	TRBJ2-1	CASSLTTAYNEQFF
15	TRBV7-3	.	TRBJ2-1	CASSPRGGGATEQFF